These 25 T cell receptor beta chains came from one sample sequenced in a study of CD8 T cells in ankylosing spondylitis. Using its own MiXCR run on the 5' RACE reads, TCRdb lists one record per CDR3 protein. Of 250,000 to 350,000 distinct CDR3 sequences in the sample, 20% were seen once. The sample taken for sequencing was blood, either unsorted or a sorted T cell fraction (not recorded which). The receptor set was obtained from a male donor with ankylosing spondylitis or in good health (not recorded which).

The J gene is TRBJ2-2, the V gene TRBV6-5, with D perhaps being TRBD1 or TRBD2 (5 bases each). Germline lookup yields CDR1 MNHEY and CDR2 SVGAGI. The length of the CDR3 is 16 residues. V shed 1 base and J shed 6 bases, with 15 bases lying between them. Written as DNA, the CDR3 is TGTGCCAGCAGTTACTTGAGGGTGGGGCTCCCCGGGGAGCTGTTTTTT. Residues: CASSYLRVGLPGELFF.

The V gene is TRBV6-1, the J gene TRBJ2-2; D is perhaps TRBD2 (7 bases). CDR1 is MNHNS and CDR2 is SASEGT in the germline V gene. V lost 6 bases, J lost 1 base, and 12 bases lay in between. The CDR3 is 15 amino acids. The CDR3 bases are TGTGCCAGCAGAGGCGGGGGCTTGAACACCGGGGAGCTGTTTTTT. Residues: CASRGGGLNTGELFF.

The chain has TRBV3-1 and TRBJ2-7; unclear D gene. The CDR3 sequence is 17 residues long. Germline CDR1 LGHDT, CDR2 YNNKEL (reference sequence). The germline V and J ends were trimmed by 1 base and 0 bases, with 16 bases remaining between them. The CDR3 spells CASSQVELETSSYEQYV. Written as DNA, the CDR3 is TGTGCCAGCAGCCAAGTGGAACTTGAAACATCCTCCTACGAGCAGTACGTC.

This rearrangement joins TRBV10-3 to TRBJ2-5; 7 bases line up with TRBD2. After removal of 1 base from V and 4 bases from J, the junction contained 3 bases not matched to a gene. Germline V gene sequence: CDR1 ENHRY, CDR2 SYGVKD. CDR3 length: 14 amino acids. The CDR3 spells CAISEWTSSETQYF. CDR3 DNA sequence: TGTGCCATCAGTGAGTGGACTAGTTCAGAGACCCAGTACTTC.

The chain employs TRBV6-1 and TRBJ2-3; no firm D call. CDR3 length equals 13 residues. Trimming stripped 6 bases from V and 6 bases from J, with 13 bases between. Germline V CDR1 and CDR2: MNHNS, SASEGT. The CDR3 DNA sequence: TGTGCCAGCAGGACCCCAGGTTGGGATACGCAGTATTTT. It yields the protein CASRTPGWDTQYF.

Turning to this clonotype: A junction end diverges from the germline sequence, so it may reflect a read error. This chain joins TRBV4-1 and TRBJ1-1; no clear D. In germline, CDR1 is MGHRA, CDR2 YSYEKL. The CDR3 spans 13 residues. CDR3 residues: CSSSQARNTEAFF. The CDR3, as DNA: TGCTCCAGCAGCCAAGCCAGGAACACTGAAGCTTTCTTT.

The CDR3 DNA is TGCGCCAGCAGAATGGTTGGTAGCCAAGAGACCCAGTACTTC. Translation gives CASRMVGSQETQYF. The gene calls are TRBV5-1 and TRBJ2-5; D gene uncertain. Germline loops: CDR1 SGHRS, CDR2 YFSETQ. Trimming took off 5 bases at V and 1 base at J, with 12 bases between the two ends. The CDR3 totals 14 residues.

V usage is TRBV12-3 or TRBV12-4 and J usage is TRBJ2-5, with D possibly TRBD2 on 5 matching bases. The CDR3 consists of 15 residues. V was pared by 2 bases and J by 5 bases, with 15 bases between. CDR3 protein: CASSLRVGVGETQYF. CDR3 nucleotides: TGTGCCAGCAGTTTAAGGGTCGGGGTCGGGGAGACCCAGTACTTC.

This clonotype was seen more than once but under ten times. The chain uses TRBV28 and TRBJ2-2; D is unresolved. The V gene lost 3 bases and the J gene lost 0 bases, with 11 bases spanning the gap. This CDR3 has 16 amino acids. The germline V gene has CDR1 MDHEN and CDR2 SYDVKM. DNA for the CDR3: TGTGCCAGCAGTTTCCGGGCCACCTCGAACACCGGGGAGCTGTTTTTT. It codes for CASSFRATSNTGELFF.

The J gene is TRBJ1-3, the V gene TRBV5-6; D unclear. The V gene's germline CDR1 is SGHDT and CDR2 YYEEEE. The V end was cut by 1 base, the J end by 2 bases, with 10 bases between. The CDR3 length is 15 residues. The CDR3 DNA reads as TGTGCCAGCAGCTTGTACGACACTGCTGGAAACACCATATATTTT. As protein: CASSLYDTAGNTIYF. The whole variable domain, filled in from reference TRBV5-6 and TRBJ1-3, reads DAGVTQSPTHLIKTRGQQVTLRCSPKSGHDTVSWYQQALGQGPQFIFQYYEEEERQRGNFPDRFSGHQFPNYSSELNVNALLLGDSALYLCASSLYDTAGNTIYFGEGSWLTVV.

This clonotype was seen more than once but under ten times. The chain is built from TRBV12-3 or TRBV12-4 and TRBJ2-7; D is uncertain. Trimming removed 5 bases from V and 6 bases from J, with 11 bases in between. This CDR3 comprises 12 residues. Here the CDR3 reads CASSPGPSEQYV. CDR3 DNA: TGTGCCAGCAGTCCCGGCCCGAGCGAGCAGTACGTC.

This clonotype was seen only a few times. The V gene is TRBV6-1, the J gene TRBJ2-5, with 13 nucleotides matching TRBD2. This CDR3 contains 16 residues. Unmatched junction bases numbered 9, after V lost 6 bases and J lost 5 bases. In germline, CDR1 is MNHNS, CDR2 SASEGT. CDR3 DNA: TGTGCCAGCAGGCGGGGACTAGCGGGGCTCCGGGAGACCCAGTACTTC. This encodes CASRRGLAGLRETQYF.

The table lists this clonotype with a few counts. The chain recombines TRBV4-2 with TRBJ1-1; a possible D gene is TRBD1 (5 bases). Germline V lookup: CDR1 LGHNA, CDR2 YNFKEQ. Trimming stripped 3 bases from V and 2 bases from J, with 10 bases between. The CDR3 contains 14 residues. The CDR3 nucleotides are TGTGCCAGCAGCCAGGAAGGACAAAACACTGAAGCTTTCTTT. The encoded protein is CASSQEGQNTEAFF.

This clonotype was found many times. CDR3 DNA: TGCAGTGCTAGCCTTCAGGGGGCCGAGCAGCCCCAGCATTTT. It yields the protein CSASLQGAEQPQHF. V usage is TRBV20-1 and J usage is TRBJ1-5; 8 bases fit TRBD1. With V trimmed by 3 bases and J by 7 bases, 8 bases remained unmatched. This CDR3 is 14 amino acids long. The germline V gene encodes CDR1 DFQATT and CDR2 SNEGSKA (reference sequence).

This clonotype was counted only a few times. J is TRBJ2-3 and V is TRBV4-1; D ambiguous. The germline V and J ends were trimmed by 0 bases and 2 bases, with 15 bases remaining between them. Germline V CDR1 and CDR2: MGHRA, YSYEKL. The CDR3 loop spans 17 amino acids. This CDR3 is CASSQDPGRRNTDTQYF. DNA for the CDR3: TGCGCCAGCAGCCAAGATCCGGGCAGGCGAAACACAGATACGCAGTATTTT.

This clonotype has ten or more counts. The chain carries TRBV20-1 and TRBJ2-4, with 8 bases matching TRBD1. The CDR3 length is 15 residues. Germline V gene sequence: CDR1 DFQATT, CDR2 SNEGSKA (reference sequence). With 6 bases clipped from V and 0 bases from J, the junction kept 7 bases outside the gene matches. Written as DNA, the CDR3 is TGCAGTGCAACTCCGGGACAGGTAGCCAAAAACATTCAGTACTTC. The encoded protein is CSATPGQVAKNIQYF.

This clonotype came up a few times. One end of the junction is discordant with germline, which a read error may explain. The rearrangement uses TRBV20-1 and TRBJ1-5; 9 bases map to TRBD1. The CDR3 extends over 14 amino acids. Germline V gene lookup returns CDR1 DFQATT and CDR2 SNEGSKA (reference sequence). CDR3 loop: CSARDRGFDQPQHF. The DNA for the CDR3 is TGCAGTGCCAGAGACAGGGGGTTCGATCAGCCCCAGCATTTT.

The rearrangement uses TRBV20-1 and TRBJ1-5, with a weak D call TRBD1 (6 bases). Germline CDR1 DFQATT, CDR2 SNEGSKA (reference sequence). The CDR3 loop spans 13 amino acids. The ends were cut back, 3 bases at V and 9 bases at J, with 15 bases in the middle. The CDR3: CSASPDGQRPQHF. For the CDR3, the DNA is TGCAGTGCTAGCCCCGACGGACAGAGGCCCCAGCATTTT.

This clonotype was detected only a few times. The chain carries TRBV20-1 and TRBJ2-5; D is uncertain. CDR3 length: 12 amino acids. In germline, CDR1 is DFQATT, CDR2 SNEGSKA (reference sequence). Trimming shortened V by 5 bases and J by 5 bases, and 12 bases separated the two germline ends. CDR3 protein: CSAWSRFETQYF. The CDR3 coding sequence is TGCAGTGCTTGGAGTAGGTTCGAGACCCAGTACTTC.

This clonotype was observed a few times. The CDR3 DNA is TGTGCCAGCAGCGTAGAAGGATCACTTGTCACCGGGGAGCTGTTTTTT. Translating gives CASSVEGSLVTGELFF. The gene calls are TRBV9 and TRBJ2-2; no firm D call. The CDR3 loop spans 16 amino acids. CDR1 SGDLS and CDR2 YYNGEE come from the germline V gene. Trimming removed 0 bases from V and 4 bases from J, with 13 bases in between.

This clonotype was seen a handful of times. The rearrangement uses TRBV12-3 or TRBV12-4 and TRBJ2-3; 11 positions match TRBD2. This CDR3 comprises 17 residues. The J segment lost 0 bases and the V segment lost 2 bases, leaving 4 bases of the junction unmatched. Here the CDR3 DNA reads TGTGCCAGCAGTTTATTTAGCGGGGGGGCCAGCACAGATACGCAGTATTTT. Amino acids: CASSLFSGGASTDTQYF.

This clonotype was detected only a few times. In nucleotides, the CDR3 is TGTGCCAGCAGTGGGACTTATGGTTCCTATAATTCACCCCTCCACTTT. It translates to CASSGTYGSYNSPLHF. The chain combines TRBV27 with TRBJ1-6; possible D gene TRBD1, 5 bases. V was trimmed by 5 bases and J by 1 base, leaving 12 bases between them. This CDR3 is built from 16 residues. Germline values: CDR1 MNHEY, CDR2 SMNVEV (reference sequence).

This clonotype was seen more than once but under ten times. The rearrangement uses TRBV20-1 and TRBJ1-1; D is uncertain. Germline values: CDR1 DFQATT, CDR2 SNEGSKA (reference sequence). The ends were cut back, 0 bases at V and 1 base at J, with 6 bases in the middle. CDR3 length equals 13 residues. DNA for the CDR3: TGCAGTGCTAGAGATCCCACGAACACTGAAGCTTTCTTT. Its protein product is CSARDPTNTEAFF.

The V call is TRBV7-6, the J call TRBJ2-7; D is uncertain. Deletions cut 5 bases from V and 1 base from J, with 18 bases between. CDR1 and CDR2 (germline): SGHVS, FNYEAQ. CDR3 length equals 16 residues. The chain's CDR3 is CASSPVGLGESYEQYV. The DNA for the CDR3 is TGTGCCAGCAGCCCCGTGGGTCTAGGCGAGTCCTACGAGCAGTACGTC.

The chain combines TRBV5-1 with TRBJ2-3, with D perhaps TRBD1 (5 bases). The CDR3 consists of 14 residues. V was pared by 0 bases and J by 5 bases, with 10 bases between. Germline CDR1 SGHRS, CDR2 YFSETQ. CDR3 region: CASSLARAEDTQYF. The CDR3 DNA reads TGCGCCAGCAGCTTGGCCAGGGCTGAAGATACGCAGTATTTT.